This T cell receptor beta chain was retrieved from a study of blood T cell repertoires in COVID-19. As for the study in general: The United States, Italy and Spain provided the acute and convalescent COVID-19 samples.

Germline V gene lookup returns CDR1 MNHEY and CDR2 SVGAGI. This CDR3 comprises 15 residues. V was cut by 7 bases and J by 0 bases, with 13 bases left in between. Per the original methods: From reference gene primer amplification, estimates of nucleated cell counts were derived. Sequencing used immunoSEQ multiplex PCR; TCRdb keeps in-frame clones, though not all of them. That table is the source of V, J and clone size, and D and trimming were worked out from the DNA. The sample lists tens of thousands of clones; 91% were seen once. Sequencing was carried out using peripheral blood. The receptor was isolated from a woman between 65 and 79 years old with active COVID-19. The rearrangement joins TRBV6-5 to TRBJ1-3; D gene ambiguous. CDR3 sequence reads: CASTVDTYSGNTIYF. CDR3 DNA: TGTGCCAGCACCGTTGACACGTACTCTGGAAACACCATATATTTT.